What follows are 29 T cell receptor beta chains derived from one specimen sequenced in a study of cytomegalovirus exposure and HLA in healthy donors (dated by TCRdb to about 2017). Library preparation used the immunoSEQ multiplex PCR assay. The multiplex PCR relied on a mix of 60 forward primers for TCR Vbeta segments and 13 reverse primers for TCR Jbeta segments. In its TCRdb copy, this immuneACCESS table keeps in-frame sequences only and misses some clones. Where compared with another copy, unresolved V genes explain less than half of these, and the others have no known cause. This sample lists tens of thousands of clones; 65% to 90% were detected once. The leading ten clones occupy about 10% of the sample. Input material: PBMCs. These receptors originate from a woman between 18 and 30 years old in good health and CMV-seropositive.

This clone was found a few times. The V gene is TRBV6-5, the J gene TRBJ1-3; TRBD1 is a possible D gene (6 bases). Trimming left V 6 bases short and J 2 bases short, with 14 bases between. The germline V gene has CDR1 MNHEY and CDR2 SVGAGI. This CDR3 contains 15 residues. The CDR3 coding sequence is TGTGCCAGCAGACAACAGGGTCAGGCTGGAAACACCATATATTTT. Translated, it gives CASRQQGQAGNTIYF.

The genes are TRBV9 and TRBJ1-1; 9 bases are shared with TRBD1. V lost 0 bases to trimming and J lost 0 bases; unmatched junction nucleotides: 15. The CDR3 consists of 20 residues. Germline V CDR1 and CDR2: SGDLS, YYNGEE. In DNA form, the CDR3 reads TGTGCCAGCAGCGTAGAACCCACGCCGACAGGGGGGAATATGAACACTGAAGCTTTCTTT. Translation gives CASSVEPTPTGGNMNTEAFF.

The genes are TRBV5-1 and TRBJ2-6; possibly TRBD2 for D (5 bases). Trimming stripped 4 bases from V and 0 bases from J, with 8 bases between. The CDR3 spans 15 residues. The germline V gene encodes CDR1 SGHRS and CDR2 YFSETQ. This CDR3 reads CASSPEGSGANVLTF. The CDR3 bases are TGCGCCAGCAGCCCCGAGGGCTCTGGGGCCAACGTCCTGACTTTC. The full variable domain, with the rest looked up from reference TRBV5-1 and TRBJ2-6, is KAGVTQTPRYLIKTRGQQVTLSCSPISGHRSVSWYQQTPGQGLQFLFEYFSETQRNKGNFPGRFSGRQFSNSRSEMNVSTLELGDSALYLCASSPEGSGANVLTFGAGSRLTVL.

The chain recombines TRBV2 with TRBJ2-2; TRBD2 agrees at 7 bases. Unmatched junction bases numbered 5, after V lost 4 bases and J lost 6 bases. Germline-derived CDR1 and CDR2 are SNHLY and FYNNEI. This CDR3 comprises 14 residues. The CDR3 DNA reads TGTGCCAGCAGTGGAGAGGGGAGGGCCGGGGAGCTGTTTTTT. Protein sequence: CASSGEGRAGELFF.

This chain connects TRBV6-6 to TRBJ1-1; TRBD1 aligns across 8 bases. V trimming: 2 bases; J trimming: 6 bases; junction bases outside the gene matches: 5. CDR1 MNHNY and CDR2 SVGAGI come from the germline V gene (reference sequence). There are 14 residues in the CDR3. The CDR3 here is CASSYLTGGSEAFF. The CDR3 DNA follows: TGTGCCAGCAGTTACCTCACAGGGGGATCTGAAGCTTTCTTT.

The rearrangement joins TRBV2 to TRBJ2-1; 7 nucleotides agree with TRBD2. The CDR3 spans 13 residues. The V and J ends lost 11 bases and 4 bases, in that order; junction bases with no gene match: 8. Germline CDR1 and CDR2: SNHLY and FYNNEI. CDR3 amino acids: CAGGLVSYNEQFF. CDR3 DNA: TGTGCCGGAGGACTAGTCTCATACAATGAGCAGTTCTTC. Together with reference TRBV2 and TRBJ2-1, the CDR3 gives the full variable domain: EPEVTQTPSHQVTQMGQEVILRCVPISNHLYFYWYRQILGQKVEFLVSFYNNEISEKSEIFDDQFSVERPDGSNFTLKIRSTKLEDSAMYFCAGGLVSYNEQFFGPGTRLTVL.

The V and J genes are TRBV5-4 and TRBJ2-2, with 7 bases aligning to TRBD2. With 3 bases clipped from V and 4 bases from J, the junction kept 0 bases outside the gene matches. Germline CDR1 is SGHNT and CDR2 is YYREEE (reference sequence). The CDR3 covers 13 residues. This CDR3 is CASSSGGTGELFF. The CDR3 DNA is TGTGCCAGCAGCTCGGGGGGCACCGGGGAGCTGTTTTTT. The full variable domain, completed using reference TRBV5-4 and TRBJ2-2, is ETGVTQSPTHLIKTRGQQVTLRCSSQSGHNTVSWYQQALGQGPQFIFQYYREEENGRGNFPPRFSGLQFPNYSSELNVNALELDDSALYLCASSSGGTGELFFGEGSRLTVL.

The rearrangement joins TRBV4-2 to TRBJ2-7; 11 bases fit TRBD2. Germline loops: CDR1 LGHNA, CDR2 YNFKEQ. CDR3 length equals 16 residues. The V gene end was trimmed by 4 bases and the J gene end by 7 bases; junction bases not matched to a gene: 12. The CDR3: CASSPMGASGGSEQYF. The CDR3 DNA reads as TGTGCCAGCAGCCCCATGGGCGCTAGCGGGGGGAGTGAGCAGTACTTC.

This chain uses TRBV5-1 with TRBJ2-1; 11 bases agree with TRBD2. This CDR3 has 16 residues. CDR1 and CDR2 from the germline V gene are SGHRS and YFSETQ. Trimming cost V 4 bases and J 9 bases; bases outside gene matches: 12. CDR3 DNA: TGCGCCAGCAGCCCCGGGGGTAGCGGGGGGGCCGGTGAGCAGTTCTTC. Its protein is CASSPGGSGGAGEQFF.

The chain is built from TRBV18 and TRBJ1-1, with a weak D call TRBD1 (5 bases). The CDR3 is made up of 14 amino acids. The V end was cut by 3 bases, the J end by 4 bases, with 12 bases between. From germline, CDR1 is KGHSH and CDR2 LQKENI. CDR3 amino acids: CASSPAGRGTEAFF. As DNA, the CDR3 is TGTGCCAGCTCACCGGCAGGGCGTGGCACTGAAGCTTTCTTT.

The V and J genes are TRBV28 and TRBJ1-4; 10 bases align to TRBD1. The CDR3 sequence is 19 residues long. The germline V gene has CDR1 MDHEN and CDR2 SYDVKM. The J segment lost 6 bases and the V segment lost 5 bases, leaving 18 bases of the junction unmatched. The CDR3 sequence is CASSLTGGSVFVLDEKLFF. The CDR3, as DNA: TGTGCCAGCAGTCTGACAGGGGGCTCGGTATTTGTATTGGATGAAAAACTGTTTTTT.

A note on this clone: A clone one base away is much larger, so this may be a read error. Lacking the conserved final phenylalanine or tryptophan, this CDR3 likely reflects a read error. The CDR3 nucleotides read TGTGCCAGCAGTGAAGGGGAGGGAGGTCAGCCCCAGCATCTT. This codes for CASSEGEGGQPQHL. The chain has TRBV6-5 and TRBJ1-5; tentative D call: TRBD1 (5 bases). Per germline, CDR1 MNHEY and CDR2 SVGAGI. Trimming pared 5 bases from V and 6 bases from J, leaving 14 bases between. This CDR3 is 14 amino acids long.

This rearrangement joins TRBV6-6 to TRBJ2-7, with 8 bases lining up with TRBD1. The CDR3 runs 14 residues. The germline V gene has CDR1 MNHNY and CDR2 SVGAGI (reference sequence). The junction had 4 bases not matched to a gene; V was cut back by 6 bases and J by 0 bases. CDR3 sequence: CASSRQGASYEQYF. For the CDR3, the DNA is TGTGCCAGCAGCCGCCAGGGGGCCTCCTACGAGCAGTACTTC.

The chain has TRBV14 and TRBJ2-5; TRBD2 aligns across 12 bases. CDR3 length: 16 residues. V was clipped by 2 bases and J by 5 bases; unmatched bases: 6. Germline CDR1 SGHDN, CDR2 FVKESK. DNA of the CDR3: TGTGCCAGCAGCCAAACACTAGCGGGAGGAGGGGAGACCCAGTACTTC. Translating it yields CASSQTLAGGGETQYF.

The table lists this clone with a few counts. J is TRBJ2-1 and V is TRBV19; no clear D gene. Trimming pared 0 bases from V and 6 bases from J, leaving 6 bases between. Germline V gene data show CDR1 as LNHDA and CDR2 as SQIVND (reference sequence). The CDR3 sequence is 13 residues long. The CDR3 spells CASSIDLRNEQFF. DNA for the CDR3: TGTGCCAGTAGTATAGATCTTCGCAATGAGCAGTTCTTC.

This sequence joins TRBV7-6 and TRBJ2-1; 11 positions agree with TRBD2. The germline gives CDR1 SGHVS, CDR2 FNYEAQ. J lost 3 bases, V lost 1 base, and 8 bases had no gene match. CDR3 length: 18 residues. The CDR3 DNA follows: TGTGCCAGCAGCTTAGGGGTTAGCGGGGGGGCATTCTACAATGAGCAGTTCTTC. Its translation: CASSLGVSGGAFYNEQFF.

The CDR3 DNA follows: TGTGCCAGCAGCCTATCTCGGGGGGGCCGTACAGATACGCAGTATTTT. As protein: CASSLSRGGRTDTQYF. The chain uses TRBV7-3 and TRBJ2-3; 8 nucleotides match TRBD2. Germline CDR1 is SGHTA and CDR2 is FQGTGA. The CDR3 sequence is 16 residues long. The trim removed 5 bases at V and 3 bases at J, leaving 10 bases unmatched.

V gene TRBV27 combines with J gene TRBJ2-5; 14 bases agree with TRBD2. The J call is in doubt because the DNA end fits TRBJ2-7 better. The germline V gene has CDR1 MNHEY and CDR2 SMNVEV (reference sequence). This CDR3 spans 15 amino acids. The CDR3 DNA follows: TGTGCCAGCAGTACAGGACTAGCGGGAGGCACCGAGCAGTACTTC. It translates to CASSTGLAGGTEQYF.

The chain couples TRBV1 to TRBJ1-6; TRBD1 was called by the table and not checked on the DNA. TRBV1 is described as a pseudogene. The CDR3 is made up of 13 amino acids. This chain's CDR3 is CTSEDRDNSPLHF. CDR3 coding DNA: TGCACCAGCGAGGACAGGGATAATTCACCCCTCCACTTT.

This clone has a handful of counts. The chain links TRBV27 to TRBJ2-7; D uncertain. V was shortened by 0 bases and J by 4 bases, with 16 bases between the two germline ends. The germline V gene has CDR1 MNHEY and CDR2 SMNVEV (reference sequence). This CDR3 contains 16 residues. The CDR3 loop reads CASSLSTPAAEYEQYF. The CDR3 DNA follows: TGTGCCAGCAGTTTATCGACACCCGCAGCTGAATACGAGCAGTACTTC.

The table lists this clone with a count of one. The chain carries TRBV19 and TRBJ2-1, with a possible D match to TRBD1 (6 bases). The CDR3 covers 14 residues. The V end lost 9 bases, the J end lost 0 bases, and 12 bases lay between the germline ends. Germline CDR1 and CDR2: LNHDA and SQIVND (reference sequence). CDR3 in DNA: TGTGCCAGCGACCAGGGGAGCTCCTACAATGAGCAGTTCTTC. It encodes CASDQGSSYNEQFF. The whole variable domain, filled in from reference TRBV19 and TRBJ2-1, reads DGGITQSPKYLFRKEGQNVTLSCEQNLNHDAMYWYRQDPGQGLRLIYYSQIVNDFQKGDIAEGYSVSREKKESFPLTVTSAQKNPTAFYLCASDQGSSYNEQFFGPGTRLTVL.

This rearrangement joins TRBV18 to TRBJ2-1, with D possibly matching TRBD1 (5 bases). The V and J ends lost 3 bases and 4 bases respectively, with 7 bases between them. The germline CDR1 and CDR2 sequences are KGHSH and LQKENI. The CDR3 loop spans 13 amino acids. The CDR3 DNA is TGTGCCAGCTCACCCCAGGGTTACAATGAGCAGTTCTTC. This encodes CASSPQGYNEQFF.

This chain joins TRBV25-1 and TRBJ1-4; D gene uncertain. The CDR3 has 16 amino acids. Per the germline V gene, CDR1 is MGHDK and CDR2 is SYGVNS. V dropped 6 bases and J dropped 8 bases, with 22 bases sitting between them. The CDR3 loop reads CASSPSRVQGLEKLFF. The CDR3 bases are TGTGCCAGCAGCCCCAGCAGAGTCCAAGGACTCGAAAAACTGTTTTTT.

CDR3 loop: CASSQDLQGNNEQYF. The CDR3 DNA reads as TGCGCCAGCAGCCAAGATCTACAGGGGAACAACGAGCAGTACTTC. The chain carries TRBV4-3 and TRBJ2-7; 7 bases match TRBD1. Germline-derived CDR1 and CDR2 are LGHNA and YSLEER. This CDR3 region has 15 residues. J gave up 5 bases and V 0 bases, and 7 bases lay outside the gene matches.

The chain employs TRBV27 and TRBJ2-7; D is possibly TRBD1 (5 bases). V lost 1 base to trimming and J lost 3 bases, with 7 bases between them. The CDR3 is 13 amino acids. CDR1 MNHEY and CDR2 SMNVEV come from the germline V gene (reference sequence). The DNA of the CDR3 is TGTGCCAGCAGTTTATATAGGGGCTACGAGCAGTACTTC. Translation gives CASSLYRGYEQYF.

This chain links TRBV28 with TRBJ1-4; 7 bases match TRBD1. This CDR3 has 14 residues. V gave up 7 bases and J gave up 7 bases; unmatched junction bases: 9. Germline V gives CDR1 MDHEN, CDR2 SYDVKM. The CDR3 DNA sequence: TGTGCCAGCAACGACCGGGACAGACGTGAAAAACTGTTTTTT. Translating gives CASNDRDRREKLFF.

This clone has only one observation. The chain recombines TRBV18 with TRBJ1-4; D is unresolved. V shed 2 bases and J shed 7 bases, with 11 bases lying between them. This CDR3 comprises 14 residues. Germline V lookup: CDR1 KGHSH, CDR2 LQKENI. For the CDR3, the DNA is TGTGCCAGCTCACCAGGCTTGACTGGTGAAAAACTGTTTTTT. Its protein product is CASSPGLTGEKLFF.

The chain has TRBV14 and TRBJ2-1; a possible D gene is TRBD1 (6 bases). CDR1 and CDR2 from the germline V gene are SGHDN and FVKESK. The CDR3 contains 14 residues. V lost 3 bases and J lost 7, with 13 bases in between. The CDR3 region is CASSHTTGWNEQFF. CDR3 coding DNA: TGTGCCAGCAGCCACACGACAGGTTGGAATGAGCAGTTCTTC.

The V and J genes are TRBV7-9 and TRBJ2-3; 7 nucleotides line up with TRBD2. The CDR3 runs 19 residues. V lost 6 bases and J lost 0; bases outside the gene matches: 18. Germline V gene lookup returns CDR1 SEHNR and CDR2 FQNEAQ (reference sequence). The CDR3 loop is CASRAGRASGLLSTDTQYF. The DNA for the CDR3 is TGTGCCAGCAGAGCCGGCAGGGCTAGCGGACTCCTTAGCACAGATACGCAGTATTTT.